The source of this T cell receptor (beta chain) is a study of CD4+ T cells in melanoma. V was pared by 9 bases and J by 6 bases, with 15 bases between. Germline CDR1 and CDR2: SGHNT and YYREEE (reference sequence). The CDR3 has 12 residues. Method: immunoSEQ multiplex PCR; TCRdb's copy keeps in-frame clones and lacks some. The sample yields over 9,000 clones, roughly three quarters seen once. This clone was seen a few times. What it binds is not known. Study-wide results and caveats: Neoantigen-specific CD4+ T cells in melanoma reportedly had diverse differentiation states. CD8+ T cell, macrophage and B cell function reportedly correlated with neoantigen-specific CD4+ T cells.

The sample taken for sequencing was cells from a culture (not recorded whether cultured in vitro). This chain connects TRBV5-4 to TRBJ1-2; TRBD1 is a possible D gene (6 bases). This clonotype was sampled from a human donor with melanoma. CDR3 region: CATQDRSHGYTF. The CDR3 DNA sequence: TGTGCCACCCAGGACAGAAGTCATGGCTACACCTTC.